The clone carrying this T cell receptor (beta chain) came up a few times. Its antigen is undetermined. J was trimmed by 10 bases and V by 5 bases; bases with no gene match: 9. Germline values: CDR1 MNHEY, CDR2 SMNVEV (reference sequence). There are 13 residues in the CDR3. The data were obtained in a study of CD8 T cells in ankylosing spondylitis. Study conclusions and caveats: The clones that were linked to disease were reported to be significantly enriched in matched synovial fluid samples from ankylosing spondylitis patients. Apparently characteristic of ankylosing spondylitis blood was a TCR beta motif (about 8 highly homologous variants). Clones linked with disease were CD8+ and fairly uncommon in the peripheral blood.

Generation of TCR beta libraries employed quantitative 5'-RACE incorporating molecular barcodes. Using its own MiXCR run on the 5' RACE reads, TCRdb lists one record per CDR3 protein. The table lists roughly 300,000 distinct CDR3 sequences, roughly 8% of them singletons. Material for sequencing was blood, either unsorted or a sorted T cell fraction (not recorded which). The TCR comes from a male donor with ankylosing spondylitis. This chain connects TRBV27 to TRBJ1-1; TRBD1 matches 8 bases. This CDR3 reads CASSTYGQGGAFF. The CDR3 DNA reads TGTGCCAGCAGTACATACGGACAGGGAGGAGCTTTCTTT.